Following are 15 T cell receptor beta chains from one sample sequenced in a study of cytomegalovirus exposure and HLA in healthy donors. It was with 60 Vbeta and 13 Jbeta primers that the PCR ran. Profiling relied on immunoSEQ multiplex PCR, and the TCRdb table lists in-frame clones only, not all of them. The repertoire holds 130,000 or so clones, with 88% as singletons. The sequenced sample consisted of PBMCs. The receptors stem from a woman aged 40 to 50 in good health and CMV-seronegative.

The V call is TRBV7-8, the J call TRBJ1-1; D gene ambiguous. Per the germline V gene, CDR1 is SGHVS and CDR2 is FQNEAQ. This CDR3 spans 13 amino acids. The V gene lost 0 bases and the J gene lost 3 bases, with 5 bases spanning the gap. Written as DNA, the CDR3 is TGTGCCAGCAGCTTAGCCGGGTACACTGAAGCTTTCTTT. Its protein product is CASSLAGYTEAFF. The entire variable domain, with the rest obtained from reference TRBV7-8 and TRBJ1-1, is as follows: GAGVSQSPRYKVAKRGQDVALRCDPISGHVSLFWYQQALGQGPEFLTYFQNEAQLDKSGLPSDRFFAERPEGSVSTLKIQRTQQEDSAVYLCASSLAGYTEAFFGQGTRLTVV.

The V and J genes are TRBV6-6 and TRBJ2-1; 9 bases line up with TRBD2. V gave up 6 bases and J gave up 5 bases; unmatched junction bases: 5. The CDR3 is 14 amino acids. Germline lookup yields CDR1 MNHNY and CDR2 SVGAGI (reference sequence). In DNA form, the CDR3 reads TGTGCCAGCAGAAAGCGACTAGCGGACAATGAGCAGTTCTTC. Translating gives CASRKRLADNEQFF.

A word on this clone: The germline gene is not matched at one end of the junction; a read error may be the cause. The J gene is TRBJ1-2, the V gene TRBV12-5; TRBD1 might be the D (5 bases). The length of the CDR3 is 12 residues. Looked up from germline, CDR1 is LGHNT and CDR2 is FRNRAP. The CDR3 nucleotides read TGTGCTAGTGGTTTAGGGGAGGCGGCCCCCTCCTTC. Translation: CASGLGEAAPSF. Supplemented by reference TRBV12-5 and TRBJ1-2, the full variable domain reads DARVTQTPRHKVTEMGQEVTMRCQPILGHNTVFWYRQTMMQGLELLAYFRNRAPLDDSGMPKDRFSAEMPDATLATLKIQPSEPRDSAVYFCASGLGEAAPSFGSGTRLTVV.

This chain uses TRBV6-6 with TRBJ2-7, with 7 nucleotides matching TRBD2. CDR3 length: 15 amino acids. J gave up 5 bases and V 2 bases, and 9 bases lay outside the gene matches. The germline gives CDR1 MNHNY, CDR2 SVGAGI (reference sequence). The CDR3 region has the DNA TGTGCCAGCAGTTACGTACAGGCGGGAGAGAACGAGCAGTACTTC. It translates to CASSYVQAGENEQYF.

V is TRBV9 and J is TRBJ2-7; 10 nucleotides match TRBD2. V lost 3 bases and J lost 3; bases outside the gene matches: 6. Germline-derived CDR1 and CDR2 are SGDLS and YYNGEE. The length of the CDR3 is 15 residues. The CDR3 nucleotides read TGTGCCAGCAGCGACGAACAGCGGGAGGGCTACGAGCAGTACTTC. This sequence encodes CASSDEQREGYEQYF.

This CDR3 reads CASSVSSGRAGDYNEQFF. In DNA form, the CDR3 reads TGTGCCAGCAGCGTTTCCTCGGGCAGGGCGGGAGACTACAATGAGCAGTTCTTC. The chain couples TRBV5-8 to TRBJ2-1, with 7 bases fitting TRBD2. V lost 4 bases and J lost 3; bases outside the gene matches: 16. The V gene's germline CDR1 is SGHTS and CDR2 YDEGEE. The CDR3 loop spans 18 amino acids.

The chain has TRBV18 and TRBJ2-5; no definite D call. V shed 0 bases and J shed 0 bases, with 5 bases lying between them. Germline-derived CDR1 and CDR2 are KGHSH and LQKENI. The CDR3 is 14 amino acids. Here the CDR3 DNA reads TGTGCCAGCTCACCACCGAACAACCAAGAGACCCAGTACTTC. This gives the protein CASSPPNNQETQYF.

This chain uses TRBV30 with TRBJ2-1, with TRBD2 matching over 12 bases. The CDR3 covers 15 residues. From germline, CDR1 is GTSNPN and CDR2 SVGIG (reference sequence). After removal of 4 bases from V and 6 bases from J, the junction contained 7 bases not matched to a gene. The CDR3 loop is CAWTPPGLAGNEQFF. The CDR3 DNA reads TGTGCCTGGACTCCACCGGGACTAGCGGGCAATGAGCAGTTCTTC.

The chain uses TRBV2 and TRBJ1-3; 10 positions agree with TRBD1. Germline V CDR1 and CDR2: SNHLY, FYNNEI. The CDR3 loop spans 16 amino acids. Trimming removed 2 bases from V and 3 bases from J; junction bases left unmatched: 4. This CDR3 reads CASSERQGAIGNTIYF. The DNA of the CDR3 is TGTGCCAGCAGTGAACGACAGGGGGCAATTGGAAACACCATATATTTT.

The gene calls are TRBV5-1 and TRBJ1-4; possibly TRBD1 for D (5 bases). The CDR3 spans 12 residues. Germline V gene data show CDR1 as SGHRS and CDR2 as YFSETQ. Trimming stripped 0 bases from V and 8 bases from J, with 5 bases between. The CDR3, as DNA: TGCGCCAGCAGCTTGGCAGGGGAAAAACTGTTTTTT. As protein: CASSLAGEKLFF.

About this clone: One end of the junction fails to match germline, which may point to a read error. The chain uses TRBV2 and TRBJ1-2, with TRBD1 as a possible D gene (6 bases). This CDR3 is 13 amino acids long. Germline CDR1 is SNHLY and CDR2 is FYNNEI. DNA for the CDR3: TGTGCCAGCAGTGACAGGGGAGTCTATGACTACACCTTC. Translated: CASSDRGVYDYTF.

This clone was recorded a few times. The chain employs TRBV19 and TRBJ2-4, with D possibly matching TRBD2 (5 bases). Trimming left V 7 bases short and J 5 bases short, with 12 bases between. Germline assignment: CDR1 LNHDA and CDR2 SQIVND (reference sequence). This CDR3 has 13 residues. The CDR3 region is CASKEVNENIQYF. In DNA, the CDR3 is TGTGCCAGTAAGGAGGTCAATGAAAACATTCAGTACTTC.

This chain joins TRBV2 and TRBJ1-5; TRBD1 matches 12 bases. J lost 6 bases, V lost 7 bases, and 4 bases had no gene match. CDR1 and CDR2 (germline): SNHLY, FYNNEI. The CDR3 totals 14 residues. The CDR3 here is CASKRDRGLQPQHF. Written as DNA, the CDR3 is TGTGCCAGCAAGAGGGACAGGGGGCTTCAGCCCCAGCATTTT.

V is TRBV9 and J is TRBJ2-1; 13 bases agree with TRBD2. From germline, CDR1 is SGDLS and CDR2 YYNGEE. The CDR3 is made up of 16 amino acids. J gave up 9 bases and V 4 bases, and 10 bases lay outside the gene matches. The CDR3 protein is CASSSTSGRAVREQFF. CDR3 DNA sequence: TGTGCCAGCAGCTCAACTAGCGGGAGGGCCGTTCGTGAGCAGTTCTTC.

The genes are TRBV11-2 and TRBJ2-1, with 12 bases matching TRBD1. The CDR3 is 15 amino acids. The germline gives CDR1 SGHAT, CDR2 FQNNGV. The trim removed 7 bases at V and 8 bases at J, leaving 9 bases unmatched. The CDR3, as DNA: TGTGCCAGCACCTCCGGGACAGGGGGCTGGGATGAGCAGTTCTTC. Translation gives CASTSGTGGWDEQFF.